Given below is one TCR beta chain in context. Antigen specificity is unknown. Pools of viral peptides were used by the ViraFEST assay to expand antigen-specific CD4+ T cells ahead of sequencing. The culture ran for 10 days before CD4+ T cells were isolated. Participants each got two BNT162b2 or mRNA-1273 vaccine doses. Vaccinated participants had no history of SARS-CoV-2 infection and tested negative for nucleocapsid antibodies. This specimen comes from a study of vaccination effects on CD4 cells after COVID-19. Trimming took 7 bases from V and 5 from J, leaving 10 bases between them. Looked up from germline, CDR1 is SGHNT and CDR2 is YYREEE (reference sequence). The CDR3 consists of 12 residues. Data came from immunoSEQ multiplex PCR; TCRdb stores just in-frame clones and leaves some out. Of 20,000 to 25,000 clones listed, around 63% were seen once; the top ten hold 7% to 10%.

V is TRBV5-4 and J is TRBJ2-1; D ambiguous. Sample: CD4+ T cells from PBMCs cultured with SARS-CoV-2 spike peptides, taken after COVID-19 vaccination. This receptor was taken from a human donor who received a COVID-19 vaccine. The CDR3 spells CASAYADNEQFF. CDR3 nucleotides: TGTGCCAGCGCCTACGCAGACAATGAGCAGTTCTTC.